Below are 22 T cell receptor beta chains sequenced from a single sample in a study of shared clonotypes between healthy human individuals. The table came from immunoSEQ multiplex PCR; TCRdb's copy has only in-frame clones and leaves some out. The data contain about half a million clones, around 80% of them singletons. Input material: PBMCs. The receptors here all came from a woman in her thirties or forties in good health. Some clones in this sample may be carry-over from other donors' samples.

V and J are TRBV6-5 and TRBJ2-5; 8 bases match TRBD1. Per germline, CDR1 MNHEY and CDR2 SVGAGI. Trimming removed 5 bases from V and 0 bases from J; junction bases left unmatched: 5. The CDR3 has 15 residues. CDR3: CASSKTTGDQETQYF. In nucleotides, the CDR3 is TGTGCCAGCAGTAAGACGACAGGGGACCAAGAGACCCAGTACTTC.

The chain is built from TRBV7-3 and TRBJ1-2; TRBD1 matches 7 bases. Losses at the gene ends were 5 bases for V and 8 bases for J; bases not matched to a gene: 8. Germline loops: CDR1 SGHTA, CDR2 FQGTGA. CDR3 length equals 13 residues. The CDR3 spells CASSNRQGDGYTF. The CDR3, as DNA: TGTGCCAGCAGCAATCGACAGGGTGACGGCTACACCTTC.

V usage is TRBV7-3 and J usage is TRBJ2-1; 8 bases fit TRBD1. The junction had 5 bases not matched to a gene; V was cut back by 5 bases and J by 2 bases. This CDR3 has 15 residues. Germline loops: CDR1 SGHTA, CDR2 FQGTGA. The CDR3 protein is CASSPTGATYNEQFF. The DNA of the CDR3 is TGTGCCAGCAGCCCGACAGGGGCCACCTACAATGAGCAGTTCTTC.

The gene calls are TRBV11-3 and TRBJ2-1, with no clear D. The germline V and J ends were trimmed by 8 bases and 5 bases, with 7 bases remaining between them. The length of the CDR3 is 11 residues. Looked up from germline, CDR1 is SGHNT and CDR2 is YENEEA. The DNA of the CDR3 is TGTGCCAGCGGCAGGAACAATGAGCAGTTCTTC. Its translation is CASGRNNEQFF.

This clone was counted a single time. This chain joins TRBV5-6 and TRBJ2-5; D not certain. The CDR3 has 13 residues. Germline V lookup: CDR1 SGHDT, CDR2 YYEEEE. Trimming pared 0 bases from V and 3 bases from J, leaving 6 bases between. Here the CDR3 DNA reads TGTGCCAGCAGCTTGGTTAACGAAGAGACCCAGTACTTC. Its translation is CASSLVNEETQYF.

The V and J genes are TRBV15 and TRBJ1-2, with D unresolved. CDR1 LNHNV and CDR2 YYDKDF come from the germline V gene (reference sequence). CDR3 length equals 15 residues. V shed 0 bases and J shed 7 bases, with 15 bases lying between them. The CDR3 region is CATSRDSGLPGGYTF. CDR3 coding DNA: TGTGCCACCAGCAGAGATTCCGGGCTCCCGGGTGGCTACACCTTC.

The chain has TRBV28 and TRBJ2-7; the D gene could be TRBD1 or TRBD2 (5 bases each). V lost 10 bases and J lost 2, with 12 bases in between. The CDR3 contains 12 residues. Germline CDR1 is MDHEN and CDR2 is SYDVKM. CDR3 nucleotide sequence: TGTGCCACCCGGGACGGAGCCTACGAGCAGTACTTC. This translates into CATRDGAYEQYF.

The chain combines TRBV9 with TRBJ2-6; tentative D call: TRBD2 (5 bases). V lost 4 bases and J lost 1, with 15 bases in between. The CDR3 is 17 residues long. Germline-derived CDR1 and CDR2 are SGDLS and YYNGEE. The CDR3 spells CASSIGRRRSGANVLTF. The CDR3 DNA reads as TGTGCCAGCAGCATAGGACGGAGGAGATCTGGGGCCAACGTCCTGACTTTC. The entire variable domain, with the rest obtained from reference TRBV9 and TRBJ2-6, is as follows: DSGVTQTPKHLITATGQRVTLRCSPRSGDLSVYWYQQSLDQGLQFLIQYYNGEERAKGNILERFSAQQFPDLHSELNLSSLELGDSALYFCASSIGRRRSGANVLTFGAGSRLTVL.

The rearrangement links TRBV21-1 to TRBJ2-4; whether TRBD2, the table's D call, matches the DNA was not checked. TRBV21-1 is tagged as a pseudogene. The CDR3 sequence is 17 residues long. CDR3 sequence (DNA): TGTGCCAGCAGGGTTGTCAGGGGAGGGAAAGCCAAAAACATTCAGTACTTC. This translates into CASRVVRGGKAKNIQYF.

The V gene is TRBV9, the J gene TRBJ2-2; no definite D call. Deletions cut 0 bases from V and 7 bases from J, with 7 bases between. The germline CDR1 and CDR2 sequences are SGDLS and YYNGEE. There are 13 residues in the CDR3. CDR3 bases: TGTGCCAGCAGCGTAGCTACGATCGGGGAGCTGTTTTTT. Its protein is CASSVATIGELFF.

The chain is built from TRBV7-9 and TRBJ2-5; possibly TRBD1 or TRBD2 for D (5 bases each). The J call may be incorrect, as the DNA end agrees better with TRBJ2-7. There are 15 residues in the CDR3. Germline CDR1 SEHNR, CDR2 FQNEAQ (reference sequence). CDR3 DNA sequence: TGTGCCAGCAGCTTAGTTCGGGCAGGGACGTACGAGCAGTACTTC. Translation gives CASSLVRAGTYEQYF.

The V gene is TRBV29-1, the J gene TRBJ1-1; no clear D. Trimming left V 5 bases short and J 1 base short, with 11 bases between. CDR3 length equals 13 residues. Per germline, CDR1 SQVTM and CDR2 ANQGSEA. The CDR3: CSVCSHTNTEAFF. In DNA form, the CDR3 reads TGCAGCGTTTGTTCCCACACGAACACTGAAGCTTTCTTT.

The chain joins TRBV7-8 to TRBJ1-2; D unresolved. CDR3 size: 17 residues. V was cut by 1 base and J by 1 base, with 16 bases left in between. Germline V gene sequence: CDR1 SGHVS, CDR2 FQNEAQ. CDR3 bases: TGTGCCAGCAGCTTAGAAGTCCAACCCAGACTTAACTATGGCTACACCTTC. Translation: CASSLEVQPRLNYGYTF.

The chain combines TRBV7-9 with TRBJ2-7; D is perhaps TRBD1 (6 bases). Trimming left V 5 bases short and J 3 bases short, with 14 bases between. In germline, CDR1 is SEHNR, CDR2 FQNEAQ (reference sequence). The CDR3 is 14 residues long. The CDR3, as DNA: TGTGCCAGCAGCCAAGGGGGAACTTACTACGAGCAGTACTTC. Translation: CASSQGGTYYEQYF.

Notes on this clone: Just one base apart from a much larger clone, this may be a read error. Other DNA sequences of this sample code for an identical CDR3. V gene TRBV5-4 combines with J gene TRBJ2-7; 9 bases fit TRBD1. CDR3 length equals 15 residues. The V segment lost 4 bases and the J segment 4 bases; nucleotides outside the gene matches: 9. From germline, CDR1 is SGHNT and CDR2 YYREEE (reference sequence). The CDR3 spells CASSPGQGQGYEQYF. The CDR3 nucleotides are TGTGCCAGCAGCCCAGGACAGGGGCAAGGGTACGAGCAGTACTTC. Based on the CDR3 plus reference TRBV5-4 and TRBJ2-7, the full variable domain is ETGVTQSPTHLIKTRGQQVTLRCSSQSGHNTVSWYQQALGQGPQFIFQYYREEENGRGNFPPRFSGLQFPNYSSELNVNALELDDSALYLCASSPGQGQGYEQYFGPGTRLTVT.

In this sample, this clone turned up a few times. V and J are TRBV14 and TRBJ2-7; the match to TRBD1 covers 9 bases. From germline, CDR1 is SGHDN and CDR2 FVKESK. This CDR3 is 17 amino acids long. V shed 1 base, J shed 2 bases, and the junction held 9 bases outside the gene matches. CDR3 sequence (DNA): TGTGCCAGCAGCCAAGGAGGGACAGGGCAAGGAACCTACGAGCAGTACTTC. It translates to CASSQGGTGQGTYEQYF. Full variable domain (rest looked up from reference TRBV14 and TRBJ2-7): EAGVTQFPSHSVIEKGQTVTLRCDPISGHDNLYWYRRVMGKEIKFLLHFVKESKQDESGMPNNRFLAERTGGTYSTLKVQPAELEDSGVYFCASSQGGTGQGTYEQYFGPGTRLTVT.

This chain connects TRBV7-9 to TRBJ2-3; D unresolved. The CDR3 contains 13 residues. CDR1 SEHNR and CDR2 FQNEAQ come from the germline V gene (reference sequence). Trimming pared 7 bases from V and 0 bases from J, leaving 8 bases between. The CDR3 DNA reads TGTGCCAGCAACCCGACCAGCACAGATACGCAGTATTTT. Amino acid sequence: CASNPTSTDTQYF. Looking up the rest from reference TRBV7-9 and TRBJ2-3 gives the full variable domain: DTGVSQNPRHKITKRGQNVTFRCDPISEHNRLYWYRQTLGQGPEFLTYFQNEAQLEKSRLLSDRFSAERPKGSFSTLEIQRTEQGDSAMYLCASNPTSTDTQYFGPGTRLTVL.

The rearrangement uses TRBV7-3 and TRBJ2-7, with 11 bases matching TRBD1. Trimming cost V 5 bases and J 1 base; bases outside gene matches: 4. The CDR3 spans 15 residues. The germline V gene encodes CDR1 SGHTA and CDR2 FQGTGA. CDR3 nucleotides: TGTGCCAGCAGCCACGGACAGGGGGCGTCCTACGAGCAGTACTTC. Translation: CASSHGQGASYEQYF. The variable domain in full, completed from reference TRBV7-3 and TRBJ2-7, reads GAGVSQTPSNKVTEKGKYVELRCDPISGHTALYWYRQSLGQGPEFLIYFQGTGAADDSGLPNDRFFAVRPEGSVSTLKIQRTERGDSAVYLCASSHGQGASYEQYFGPGTRLTVT.

The CDR3 nucleotides read TGTGCCAGCAGTTTAGCCCCCCACGCTAACACTGAAGCTTTCTTT. It specifies CASSLAPHANTEAFF. The chain combines TRBV27 with TRBJ1-1; D is uncertain. The CDR3 spans 15 residues. Looked up from germline, CDR1 is MNHEY and CDR2 is SMNVEV (reference sequence). Trimming shortened V by 2 bases and J by 2 bases, and 12 bases separated the two germline ends.

This clone has at least ten counts. CDR3 DNA sequence: TGCGCCAGCAGCGTCGCAGACCCAGCCTCGAATGAGCAGTTCTTC. Its protein product is CASSVADPASNEQFF. This chain links TRBV5-1 with TRBJ2-1, with D unresolved. Trimming left V 4 bases short and J 7 bases short, with 18 bases between. Germline V gene data show CDR1 as SGHRS and CDR2 as YFSETQ. This CDR3 is built from 15 residues.

The chain joins TRBV27 to TRBJ1-6, with D hard to call. The CDR3 has 12 residues. Per the germline V gene, CDR1 is MNHEY and CDR2 is SMNVEV (reference sequence). Between the trimmed V and J ends, which lost 7 bases and 7 bases, there was a span of 8 bases. CDR3 nucleotides: TGTGCCAGCACCCGTTCAAATTCACCCCTCCACTTT. It encodes CASTRSNSPLHF.

The V gene is TRBV10-3, the J gene TRBJ2-7, with 10 bases fitting TRBD1. The ends lost 1 base at V and 2 bases at J; junction bases unmatched: 2. Germline V CDR1 and CDR2: ENHRY, SYGVKD. The CDR3 sequence is 15 residues long. For the CDR3, the DNA is TGTGCCATCAGTGAGTGGGACAGGGGTCCCTACGAGCAGTACTTC. Its protein product is CAISEWDRGPYEQYF.